The 6 T cell receptor beta chains below were found in one sample sequenced in a study of response to subunit inactivated influenza vaccine. TCRdb re-derived calls from the RT-PCR reads in MiXCR, one entry per CDR3 protein. The table lists 550,000 to 800,000 distinct CDR3 sequences, less than 20% of them singletons. The material sequenced was PBMCs from blood, taken roughly 12 days after vaccination. These receptors were collected from a man aged 50-60 years who received an inactivated influenza vaccine.

This chain connects TRBV6-1 to TRBJ1-5; no reliable D call. This CDR3 has 11 residues. In germline, CDR1 is MNHNS, CDR2 SASEGT. The ends were cut back, 1 base at V and 6 bases at J, with 1 base in the middle. CDR3 nucleotides: TGTGCCAGCAGTGAAGGTCAGCCCCAGCATTTT. This translates into CASSEGQPQHF.

This clonotype has just a few counts. This chain connects TRBV7-2 to TRBJ2-1; D remains unclear. With 8 bases removed from V and 4 bases from J, the gap between germline ends came to 15 bases. Germline V gene data show CDR1 as SGHTA and CDR2 as FQGNSA. This CDR3 has 14 amino acids. CDR3 region: CASGKGVNYNEQFF. CDR3 nucleotide sequence: TGTGCCAGCGGGAAAGGCGTGAATTACAATGAGCAGTTCTTC.

This clonotype has more than one count but fewer than ten. This chain joins TRBV5-1 and TRBJ1-2; 12 bases agree with TRBD1. CDR1 and CDR2 from the germline V gene are SGHRS and YFSETQ. J lost 8 bases, V lost 4 bases, and 12 bases had no gene match. This CDR3 is 16 amino acids long. DNA of the CDR3: TGCGCCAGCAGCGGGGGACAGGGGGCGCGGGTGAACGGCTACACCTTC. Its protein is CASSGGQGARVNGYTF.

For the CDR3, the DNA is TGTGCCAGCTCACCGATAACTAGCGGGCCCAAAGGCAATGAGCAGTTCTTC. It is translated as CASSPITSGPKGNEQFF. This sequence joins TRBV18 and TRBJ2-1; 9 bases map to TRBD2. This CDR3 has 17 residues. The germline V gene has CDR1 KGHSH and CDR2 LQKENI. With V trimmed by 3 bases and J by 6 bases, 12 bases remained unmatched.

The rearrangement uses TRBV20-1 and TRBJ2-2; D is uncertain. Per germline, CDR1 DFQATT and CDR2 SNEGSKA (reference sequence). V was cut by 1 base and J by 1 base, with 7 bases left in between. There are 14 residues in the CDR3. The CDR3 sequence is CSARATQNTGELFF. CDR3 in DNA: TGCAGTGCTAGAGCGACACAGAACACCGGGGAGCTGTTTTTT.

This sequence joins TRBV11-1 and TRBJ2-3; a weak D match, TRBD2 (6 bases). Germline assignment: CDR1 SGHAT and CDR2 FQDESV (reference sequence). Trimming stripped 6 bases from V and 3 bases from J, with 10 bases between. This CDR3 contains 13 residues. CDR3 region: CASRPGGTDTQYF. The CDR3, as DNA: TGTGCCAGCAGACCTGGAGGGACAGATACGCAGTATTTT.